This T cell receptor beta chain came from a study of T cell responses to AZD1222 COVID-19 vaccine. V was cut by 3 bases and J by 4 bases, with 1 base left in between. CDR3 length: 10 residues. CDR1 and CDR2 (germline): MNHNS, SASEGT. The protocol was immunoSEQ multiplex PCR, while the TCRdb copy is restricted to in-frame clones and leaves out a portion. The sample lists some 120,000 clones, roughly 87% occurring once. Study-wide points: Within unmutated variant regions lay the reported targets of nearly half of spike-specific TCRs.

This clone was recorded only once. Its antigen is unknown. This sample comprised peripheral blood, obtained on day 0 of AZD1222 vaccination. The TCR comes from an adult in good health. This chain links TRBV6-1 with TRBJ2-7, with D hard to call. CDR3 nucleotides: TGTGCCAGCAGTGAGTACGAGCAGTACTTC. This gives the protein CASSEYEQYF.